Described below is a single T cell receptor beta chain sequence and its context. This record comes from a study of T cell changes during pregnancy in multiple sclerosis. Profiled with immunoSEQ multiplex PCR; TCRdb holds only in-frame clones, not every one. The sample yields about 65,000 clones, approximately 92% seen once. The germline V gene encodes CDR1 ENHRY and CDR2 SYGVKD. CDR3 length: 13 amino acids. The junction had 3 bases not matched to a gene; V was cut back by 8 bases and J by 3 bases. This material consisted of CD8+ T cells from peripheral blood mononuclear cells, taken in the third trimester of pregnancy. The chain joins TRBV10-3 to TRBJ2-7, with TRBD1 matching over 11 bases. The clonotype originates from a female donor in good health, enrolled as a control in a pregnancy study. In DNA form, the CDR3 reads TGTGCCATCCTTGGGACAGGGGGCTACGAGCAGTACTTC. Translating it yields CAILGTGGYEQYF.